This T cell receptor beta chain was captured in a study of blood T cell repertoires in COVID-19. Study information: Nucleic acid was either cDNA or gDNA, and it came from T cells, B-cell-depleted T cells, or PBMCs.

Sequenced by immunoSEQ multiplex PCR; TCRdb stores in-frame clones only, minus some. Of approximately 290,000 clones listed, approximately 92% are singletons. The TCR sequence derives from a woman in her twenties or thirties who had recovered from COVID-19. Source material: PBMCs or T cells enriched from blood (not recorded which).

The CDR3 DNA reads TGTGCCAGCAGCCCTAGCGATTGGCCGTTCTTC. Its protein is CASSPSDWPFF. This chain uses TRBV7-2 with TRBJ2-1, with D perhaps matching TRBD2 (6 bases). Germline V gene data show CDR1 as SGHTA and CDR2 as FQGNSA. V lost 5 bases and J 15 bases, leaving 14 bases between the germline ends. This CDR3 has 11 amino acids.